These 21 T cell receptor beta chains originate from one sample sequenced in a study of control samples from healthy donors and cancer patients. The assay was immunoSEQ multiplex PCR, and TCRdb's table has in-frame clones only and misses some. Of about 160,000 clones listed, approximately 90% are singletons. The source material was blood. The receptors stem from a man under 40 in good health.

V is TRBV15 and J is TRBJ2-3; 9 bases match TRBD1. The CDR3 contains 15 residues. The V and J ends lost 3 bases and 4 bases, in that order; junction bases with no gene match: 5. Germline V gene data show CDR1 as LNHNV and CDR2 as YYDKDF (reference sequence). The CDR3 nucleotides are TGTGCCACCAGCAGCTCGACAGGGGGGGCAGATACGCAGTATTTT. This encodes CATSSSTGGADTQYF.

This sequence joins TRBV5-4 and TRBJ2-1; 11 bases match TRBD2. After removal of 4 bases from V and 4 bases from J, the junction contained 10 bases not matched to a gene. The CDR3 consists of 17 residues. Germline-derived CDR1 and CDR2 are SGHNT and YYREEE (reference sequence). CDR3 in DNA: TGTGCCAGCAGCCCGGAGCCGGGGACTAGCGGATACAATGAGCAGTTCTTC. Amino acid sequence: CASSPEPGTSGYNEQFF.

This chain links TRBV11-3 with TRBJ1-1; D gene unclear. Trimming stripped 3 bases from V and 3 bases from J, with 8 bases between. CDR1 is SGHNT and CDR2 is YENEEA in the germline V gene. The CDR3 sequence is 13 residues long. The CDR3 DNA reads TGTGCCAGCAGCTTTTCCCGGGACACTGAAGCTTTCTTT. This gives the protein CASSFSRDTEAFF.

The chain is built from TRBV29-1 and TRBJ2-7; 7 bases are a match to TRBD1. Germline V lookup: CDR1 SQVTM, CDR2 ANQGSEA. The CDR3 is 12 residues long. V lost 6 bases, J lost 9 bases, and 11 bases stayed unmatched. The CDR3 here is CSVRQGIGWQYF. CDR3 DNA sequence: TGCAGCGTCCGACAGGGAATAGGCTGGCAGTACTTC.

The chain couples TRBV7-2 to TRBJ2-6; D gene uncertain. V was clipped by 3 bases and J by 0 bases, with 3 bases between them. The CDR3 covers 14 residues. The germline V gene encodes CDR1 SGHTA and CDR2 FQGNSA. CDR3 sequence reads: CASSLGSGANVLTF. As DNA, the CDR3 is TGTGCCAGCAGCTTGGGCTCTGGGGCCAACGTCCTGACTTTC. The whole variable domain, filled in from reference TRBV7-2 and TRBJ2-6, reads GAGVSQSPSNKVTEKGKDVELRCDPISGHTALYWYRQSLGQGLEFLIYFQGNSAPDKSGLPSDRFSAERTGGSVSTLTIQRTQQEDSAVYLCASSLGSGANVLTFGAGSRLTVL.

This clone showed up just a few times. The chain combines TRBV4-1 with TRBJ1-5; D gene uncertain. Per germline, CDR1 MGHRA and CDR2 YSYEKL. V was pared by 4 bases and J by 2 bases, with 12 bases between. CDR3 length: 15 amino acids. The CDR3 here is CASSPLGGGNQPQHF. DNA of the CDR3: TGCGCCAGCAGCCCCCTCGGCGGGGGCAATCAGCCCCAGCATTTT.

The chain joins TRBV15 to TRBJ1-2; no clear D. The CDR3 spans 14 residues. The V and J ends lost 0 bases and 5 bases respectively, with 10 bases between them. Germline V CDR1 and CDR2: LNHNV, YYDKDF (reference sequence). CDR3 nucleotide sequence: TGTGCCACCAGCAGAGATAAGGGAGCTTATGGCTACACCTTC. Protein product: CATSRDKGAYGYTF.

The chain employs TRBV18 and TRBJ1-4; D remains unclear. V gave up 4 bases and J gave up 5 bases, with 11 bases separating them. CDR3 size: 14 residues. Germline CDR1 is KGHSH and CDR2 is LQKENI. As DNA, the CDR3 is TGTGCCAGCTCACTGCGGGCCTCAAATGAAAAACTGTTTTTT. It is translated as CASSLRASNEKLFF.

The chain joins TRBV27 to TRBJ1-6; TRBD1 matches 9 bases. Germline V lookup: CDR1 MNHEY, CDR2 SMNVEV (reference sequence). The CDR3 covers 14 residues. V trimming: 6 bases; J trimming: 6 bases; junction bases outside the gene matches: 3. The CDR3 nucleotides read TGTGCCAGCAGGGGACAGGGCCTTAATTCACCCCTCCACTTT. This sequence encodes CASRGQGLNSPLHF.

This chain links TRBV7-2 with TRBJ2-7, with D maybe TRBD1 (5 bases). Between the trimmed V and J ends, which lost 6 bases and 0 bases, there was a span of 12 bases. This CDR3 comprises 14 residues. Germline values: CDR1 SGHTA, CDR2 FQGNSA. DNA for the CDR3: TGTGCCAGCAGTCAGGGTCCAAGCTCCTACGAGCAGTACTTC. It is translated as CASSQGPSSYEQYF.

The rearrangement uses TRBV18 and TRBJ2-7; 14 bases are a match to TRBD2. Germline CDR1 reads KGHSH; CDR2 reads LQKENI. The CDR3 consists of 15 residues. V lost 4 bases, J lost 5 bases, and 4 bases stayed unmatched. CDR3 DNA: TGTGCCAGCTCACTGGGGACTAGCGGGAGTAACGAGCAGTACTTC. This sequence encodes CASSLGTSGSNEQYF. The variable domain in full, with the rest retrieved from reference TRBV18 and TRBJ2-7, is NAGVMQNPRHLVRRRGQEARLRCSPMKGHSHVYWYRQLPEEGLKFMVYLQKENIIDESGMPKERFSAEFPKEGPSILRIQQVVRGDSAAYFCASSLGTSGSNEQYFGPGTRLTVT.

For the CDR3, the DNA is TGTGCCAGCAGTGCCGGGAGCCTGCCTAATGAAAAACTGTTTTTT. Translating gives CASSAGSLPNEKLFF. The gene calls are TRBV2 and TRBJ1-4; no firm D call. The germline gives CDR1 SNHLY, CDR2 FYNNEI. The CDR3 is 15 amino acids. V was shortened by 4 bases and J by 3 bases, with 12 bases between the two germline ends.

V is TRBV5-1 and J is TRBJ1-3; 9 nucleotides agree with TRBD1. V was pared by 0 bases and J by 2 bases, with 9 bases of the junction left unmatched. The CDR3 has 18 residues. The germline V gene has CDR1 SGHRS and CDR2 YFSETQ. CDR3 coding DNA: TGCGCCAGCAGCTTGGACCAGGCCGGGACAGGGACTGGAAACACCATATATTTT. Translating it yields CASSLDQAGTGTGNTIYF. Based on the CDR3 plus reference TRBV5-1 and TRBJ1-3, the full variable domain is KAGVTQTPRYLIKTRGQQVTLSCSPISGHRSVSWYQQTPGQGLQFLFEYFSETQRNKGNFPGRFSGRQFSNSRSEMNVSTLELGDSALYLCASSLDQAGTGTGNTIYFGEGSWLTVV.

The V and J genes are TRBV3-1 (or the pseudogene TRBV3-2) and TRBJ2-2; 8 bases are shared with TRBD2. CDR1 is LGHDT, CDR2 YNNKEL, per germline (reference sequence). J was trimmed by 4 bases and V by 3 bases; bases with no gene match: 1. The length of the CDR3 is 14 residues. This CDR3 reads CASSQGTSTGELFF. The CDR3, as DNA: TGTGCCAGCAGCCAGGGGACTAGCACCGGGGAGCTGTTTTTT.

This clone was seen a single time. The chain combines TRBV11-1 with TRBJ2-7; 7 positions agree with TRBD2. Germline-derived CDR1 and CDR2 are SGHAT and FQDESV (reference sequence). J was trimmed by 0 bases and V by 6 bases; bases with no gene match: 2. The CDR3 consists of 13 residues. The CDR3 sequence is CASRTSASYEQYF. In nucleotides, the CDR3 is TGTGCCAGCAGAACTAGCGCCTCCTACGAGCAGTACTTC.

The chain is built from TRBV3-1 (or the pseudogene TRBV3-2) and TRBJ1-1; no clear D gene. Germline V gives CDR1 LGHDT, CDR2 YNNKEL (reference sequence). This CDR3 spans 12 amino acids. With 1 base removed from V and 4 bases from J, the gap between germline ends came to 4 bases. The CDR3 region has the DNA TGTGCCAGCAGCCAAGGGGTCACTGAAGCTTTCTTT. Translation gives CASSQGVTEAFF.

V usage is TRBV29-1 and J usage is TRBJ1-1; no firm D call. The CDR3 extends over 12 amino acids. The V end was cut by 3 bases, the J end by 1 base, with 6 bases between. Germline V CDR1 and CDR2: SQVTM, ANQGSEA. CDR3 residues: CSVEGRNTEAFF. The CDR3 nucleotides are TGCAGCGTTGAGGGAAGGAACACTGAAGCTTTCTTT.

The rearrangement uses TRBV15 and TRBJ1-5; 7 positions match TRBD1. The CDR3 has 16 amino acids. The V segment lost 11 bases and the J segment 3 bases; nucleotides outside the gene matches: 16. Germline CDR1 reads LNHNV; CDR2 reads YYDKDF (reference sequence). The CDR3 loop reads CAVGIQGGRFNQPQHF. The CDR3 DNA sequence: TGTGCCGTCGGGATTCAGGGGGGCCGTTTCAATCAGCCCCAGCATTTT.

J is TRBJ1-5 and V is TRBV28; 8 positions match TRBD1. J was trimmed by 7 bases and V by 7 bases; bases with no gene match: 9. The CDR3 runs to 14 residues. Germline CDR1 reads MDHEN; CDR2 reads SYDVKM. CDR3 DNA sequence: TGTGCCAGCACCAGGGGGCCCGGGTACCAGCCCCAGCATTTT. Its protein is CASTRGPGYQPQHF. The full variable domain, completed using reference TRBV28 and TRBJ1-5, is DVKVTQSSRYLVKRTGEKVFLECVQDMDHENMFWYRQDPGLGLRLIYFSYDVKMKEKGDIPEGYSVSREKKERFSLILESASTNQTSMYLCASTRGPGYQPQHFGDGTRLSIL.

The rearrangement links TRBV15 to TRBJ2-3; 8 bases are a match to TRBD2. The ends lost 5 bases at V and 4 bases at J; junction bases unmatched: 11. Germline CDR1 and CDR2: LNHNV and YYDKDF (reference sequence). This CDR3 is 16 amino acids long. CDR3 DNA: TGTGCCACCAGCCCGGGATGGACGGGACTAGCAGATACGCAGTATTTT. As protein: CATSPGWTGLADTQYF.

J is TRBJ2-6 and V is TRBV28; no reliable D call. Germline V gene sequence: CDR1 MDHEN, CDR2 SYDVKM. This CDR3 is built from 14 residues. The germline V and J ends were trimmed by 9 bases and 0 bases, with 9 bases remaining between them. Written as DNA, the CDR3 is TGTGCCAGTTGTAGGAGCTCTGGGGCCAACGTCCTGACTTTC. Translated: CASCRSSGANVLTF.